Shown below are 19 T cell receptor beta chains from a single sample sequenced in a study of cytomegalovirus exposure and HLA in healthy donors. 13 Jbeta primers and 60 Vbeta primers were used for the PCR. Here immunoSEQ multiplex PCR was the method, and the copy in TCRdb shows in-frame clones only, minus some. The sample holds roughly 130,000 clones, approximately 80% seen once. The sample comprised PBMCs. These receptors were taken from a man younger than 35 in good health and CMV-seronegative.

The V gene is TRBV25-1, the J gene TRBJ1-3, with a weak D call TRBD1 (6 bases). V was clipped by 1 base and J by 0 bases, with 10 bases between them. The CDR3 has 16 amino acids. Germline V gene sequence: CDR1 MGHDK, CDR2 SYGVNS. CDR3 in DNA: TGTGCCAGCAGTGAATCTGACAGGAACTCTGGAAACACCATATATTTT. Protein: CASSESDRNSGNTIYF. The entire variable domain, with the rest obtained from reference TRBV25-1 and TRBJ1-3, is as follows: EADIYQTPRYLVIGTGKKITLECSQTMGHDKMYWYQQDPGMELHLIHYSYGVNSTEKGDLSSESTVSRIRTEHFPLTLESARPSHTSQYLCASSESDRNSGNTIYFGEGSWLTVV.

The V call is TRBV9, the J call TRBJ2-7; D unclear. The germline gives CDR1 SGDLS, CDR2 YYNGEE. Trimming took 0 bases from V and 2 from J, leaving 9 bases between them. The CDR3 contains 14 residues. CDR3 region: CASSVAGRTYEQYF. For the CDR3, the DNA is TGTGCCAGCAGCGTAGCTGGCAGAACCTACGAGCAGTACTTC.

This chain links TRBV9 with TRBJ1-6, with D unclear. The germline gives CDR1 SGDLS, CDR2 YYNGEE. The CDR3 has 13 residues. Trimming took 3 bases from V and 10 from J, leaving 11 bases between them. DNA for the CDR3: TGTGCCAGCAGCGCAATCCTGGAGTCACCCCTCCACTTT. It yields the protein CASSAILESPLHF.

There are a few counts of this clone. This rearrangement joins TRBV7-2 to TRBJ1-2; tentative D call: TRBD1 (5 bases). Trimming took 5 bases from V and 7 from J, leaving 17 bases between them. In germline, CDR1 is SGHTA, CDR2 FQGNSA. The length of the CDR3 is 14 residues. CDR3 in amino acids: CASSPAGPIFGYTF. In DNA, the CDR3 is TGTGCCAGCAGCCCCGCGGGACCCATCTTTGGCTACACCTTC.

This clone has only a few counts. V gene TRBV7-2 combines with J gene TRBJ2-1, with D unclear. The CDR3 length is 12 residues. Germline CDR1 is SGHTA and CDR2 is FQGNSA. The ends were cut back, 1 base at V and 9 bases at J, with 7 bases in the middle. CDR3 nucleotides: TGTGCCAGCAGCTTAGACAGCAGTGAGCAGTTCTTC. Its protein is CASSLDSSEQFF.

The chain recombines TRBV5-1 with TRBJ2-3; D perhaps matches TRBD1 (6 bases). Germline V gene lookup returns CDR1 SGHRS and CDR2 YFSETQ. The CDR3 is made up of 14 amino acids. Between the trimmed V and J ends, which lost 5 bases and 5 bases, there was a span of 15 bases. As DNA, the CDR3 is TGCGCCAGCAGGCGGTTTCAGGGGAGAGATACGCAGTATTTT. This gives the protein CASRRFQGRDTQYF.

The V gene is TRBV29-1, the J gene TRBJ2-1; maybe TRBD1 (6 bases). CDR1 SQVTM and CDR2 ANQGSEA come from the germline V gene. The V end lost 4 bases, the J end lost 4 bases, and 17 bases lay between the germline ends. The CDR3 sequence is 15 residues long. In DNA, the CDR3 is TGCAGCGTTGTAGGGGTCGGACAGAGATACAATGAGCAGTTCTTC. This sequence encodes CSVVGVGQRYNEQFF.

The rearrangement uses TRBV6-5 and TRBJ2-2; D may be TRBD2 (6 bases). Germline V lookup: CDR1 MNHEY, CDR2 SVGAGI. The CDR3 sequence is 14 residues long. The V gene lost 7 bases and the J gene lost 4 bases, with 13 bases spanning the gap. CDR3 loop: CASTEGWATGELFF. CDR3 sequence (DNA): TGTGCCAGCACGGAGGGTTGGGCCACCGGGGAGCTGTTTTTT.

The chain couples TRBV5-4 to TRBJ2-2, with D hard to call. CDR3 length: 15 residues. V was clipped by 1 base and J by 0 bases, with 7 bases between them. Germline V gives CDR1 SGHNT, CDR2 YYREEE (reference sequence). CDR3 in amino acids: CASSLSRTNTGELFF. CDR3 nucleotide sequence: TGTGCCAGCAGCTTGTCCAGGACGAACACCGGGGAGCTGTTTTTT. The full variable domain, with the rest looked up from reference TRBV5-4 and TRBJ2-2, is ETGVTQSPTHLIKTRGQQVTLRCSSQSGHNTVSWYQQALGQGPQFIFQYYREEENGRGNFPPRFSGLQFPNYSSELNVNALELDDSALYLCASSLSRTNTGELFFGEGSRLTVL.

The CDR3 nucleotides are TGTGCCAGCAATCAGGAACTCTCTGGAAACACCATATATTTT. This sequence encodes CASNQELSGNTIYF. The rearrangement links TRBV7-8 to TRBJ1-3, with no clear D. This CDR3 contains 14 residues. Germline V lookup: CDR1 SGHVS, CDR2 FQNEAQ. V lost 7 bases and J 0 bases, leaving 10 bases between the germline ends.

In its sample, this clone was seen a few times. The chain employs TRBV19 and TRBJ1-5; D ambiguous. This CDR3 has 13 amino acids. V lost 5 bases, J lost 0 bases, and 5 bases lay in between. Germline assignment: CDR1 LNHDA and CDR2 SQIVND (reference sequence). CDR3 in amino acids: CASSVVSNQPQHF. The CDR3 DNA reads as TGTGCCAGTAGTGTCGTTAGCAATCAGCCCCAGCATTTT. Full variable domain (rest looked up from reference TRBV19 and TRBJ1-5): DGGITQSPKYLFRKEGQNVTLSCEQNLNHDAMYWYRQDPGQGLRLIYYSQIVNDFQKGDIAEGYSVSREKKESFPLTVTSAQKNPTAFYLCASSVVSNQPQHFGDGTRLSIL.

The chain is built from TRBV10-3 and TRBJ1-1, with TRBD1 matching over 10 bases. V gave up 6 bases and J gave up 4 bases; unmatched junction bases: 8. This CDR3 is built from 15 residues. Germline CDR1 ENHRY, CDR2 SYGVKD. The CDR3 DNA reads TGTGCCATCAGGCCCCCGGGACAGGGGTCCACTGAAGCTTTCTTT. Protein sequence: CAIRPPGQGSTEAFF.

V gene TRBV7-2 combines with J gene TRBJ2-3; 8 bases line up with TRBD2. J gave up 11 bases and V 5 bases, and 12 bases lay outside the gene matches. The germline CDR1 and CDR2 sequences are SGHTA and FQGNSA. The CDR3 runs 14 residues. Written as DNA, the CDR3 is TGTGCCAGCAGCCCCTTTTCGGGGGGGCAGAAGCAGTATTTT. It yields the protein CASSPFSGGQKQYF.

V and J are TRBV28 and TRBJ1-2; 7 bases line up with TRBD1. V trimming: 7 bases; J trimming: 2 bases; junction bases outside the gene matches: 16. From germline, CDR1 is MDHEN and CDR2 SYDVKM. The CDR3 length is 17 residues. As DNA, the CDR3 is TGTGCCAGCACAACCATTCGGACAGGACCTTCAAACTATGGCTACACCTTC. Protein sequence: CASTTIRTGPSNYGYTF.

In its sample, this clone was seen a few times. In DNA, the CDR3 is TGCGCCAGCAGCCTCGGGACAGGGGGCTCCTACGAGCAGTACTTC. The encoded protein is CASSLGTGGSYEQYF. The chain is built from TRBV5-1 and TRBJ2-7, with 11 bases that match TRBD1. The CDR3 spans 15 residues. V shed 4 bases and J 0 bases; nucleotides not matched to a gene: 3. CDR1 is SGHRS and CDR2 is YFSETQ in the germline V gene. Using reference TRBV5-1 and TRBJ2-7 for the parts outside the CDR3, the full variable domain is KAGVTQTPRYLIKTRGQQVTLSCSPISGHRSVSWYQQTPGQGLQFLFEYFSETQRNKGNFPGRFSGRQFSNSRSEMNVSTLELGDSALYLCASSLGTGGSYEQYFGPGTRLTVT.

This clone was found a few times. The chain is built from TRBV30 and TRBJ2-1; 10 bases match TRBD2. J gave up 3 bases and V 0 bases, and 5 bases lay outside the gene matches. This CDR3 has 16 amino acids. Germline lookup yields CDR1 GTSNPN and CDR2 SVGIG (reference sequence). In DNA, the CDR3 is TGTGCCTGGAGTGTCGATTCTAGCGGGGGCTACAATGAGCAGTTCTTC. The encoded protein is CAWSVDSSGGYNEQFF.

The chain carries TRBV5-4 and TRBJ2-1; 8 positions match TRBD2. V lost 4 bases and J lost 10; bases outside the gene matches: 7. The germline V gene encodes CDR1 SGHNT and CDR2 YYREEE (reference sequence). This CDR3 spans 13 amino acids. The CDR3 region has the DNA TGTGCCAGCAGCCTGGATCCTAGCGGGGAGCAGTTCTTC. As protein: CASSLDPSGEQFF. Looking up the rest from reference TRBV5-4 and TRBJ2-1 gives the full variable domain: ETGVTQSPTHLIKTRGQQVTLRCSSQSGHNTVSWYQQALGQGPQFIFQYYREEENGRGNFPPRFSGLQFPNYSSELNVNALELDDSALYLCASSLDPSGEQFFGPGTRLTVL.

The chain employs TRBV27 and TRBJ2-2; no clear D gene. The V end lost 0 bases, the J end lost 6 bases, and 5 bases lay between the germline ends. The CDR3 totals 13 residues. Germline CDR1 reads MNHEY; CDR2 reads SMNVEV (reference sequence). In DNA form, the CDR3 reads TGTGCCAGCAGTTTATCGGGCCCCGGGGAGCTGTTTTTT. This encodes CASSLSGPGELFF.

The CDR3, as DNA: TGTGCCAGCAGCTTGGGGGACAGGGGATACGAGCAGTACTTC. Amino acids: CASSLGDRGYEQYF. The chain couples TRBV5-4 to TRBJ2-7, with 10 nucleotides matching TRBD1. J gave up 4 bases and V 0 bases, and 1 base lay outside the gene matches. The germline V gene encodes CDR1 SGHNT and CDR2 YYREEE (reference sequence). CDR3 length: 14 amino acids.